This T cell receptor (beta chain) was observed in a study of CD8 T cells in Susac syndrome. The authors reverse transcribed roughly 0.5 to 1 ug RNA with random hexamers. The amplification used immunoSEQ multiplex PCR on TCR beta CDR3; it spanned 54 Vbeta and 13 Jbeta. MiXCR, run by TCRdb on the immunoSEQ multiplex PCR reads, gives a single entry per CDR3 protein. The sample comprises hundreds of thousands of distinct CDR3 sequences, 89% of which are singletons, and around 0.18% rests with the top ten. The CDR3 spans 13 residues. V dropped 0 bases and J dropped 11 bases, with 13 bases sitting between them. Germline loops: CDR1 MNHEY, CDR2 SVGEGT.

Specimen: CD8+ T cells from PBMCs. The receptor's source is a human donor with multiple sclerosis. This rearrangement joins TRBV6-2 or TRBV6-3 to TRBJ1-1; no clear D gene. CDR3: CASSYSGSPSAFF. In nucleotides, the CDR3 is TGTGCCAGCAGTTACTCTGGCTCCCCCTCGGCTTTCTTT.